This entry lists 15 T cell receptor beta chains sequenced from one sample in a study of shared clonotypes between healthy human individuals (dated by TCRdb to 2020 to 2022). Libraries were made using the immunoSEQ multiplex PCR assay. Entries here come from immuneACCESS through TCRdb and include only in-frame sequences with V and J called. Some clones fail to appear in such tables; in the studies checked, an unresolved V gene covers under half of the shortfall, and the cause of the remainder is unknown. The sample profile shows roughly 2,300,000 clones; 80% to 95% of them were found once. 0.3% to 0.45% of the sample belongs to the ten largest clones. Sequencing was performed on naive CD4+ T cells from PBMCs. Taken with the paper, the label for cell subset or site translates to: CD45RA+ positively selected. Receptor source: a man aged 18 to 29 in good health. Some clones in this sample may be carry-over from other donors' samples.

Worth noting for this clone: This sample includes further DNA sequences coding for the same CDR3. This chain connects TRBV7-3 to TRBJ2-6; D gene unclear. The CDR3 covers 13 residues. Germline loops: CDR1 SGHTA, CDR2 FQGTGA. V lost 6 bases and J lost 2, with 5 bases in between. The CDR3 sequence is CASSPPGANVLTF. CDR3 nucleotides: TGTGCCAGCAGTCCTCCTGGGGCCAACGTCCTGACTTTC.

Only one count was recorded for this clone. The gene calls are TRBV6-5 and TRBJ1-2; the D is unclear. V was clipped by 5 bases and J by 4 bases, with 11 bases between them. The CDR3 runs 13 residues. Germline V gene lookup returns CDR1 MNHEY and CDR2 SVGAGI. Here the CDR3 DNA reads TGTGCCAGCAGTATCGAGGAGAGCTATGGCTACACCTTC. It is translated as CASSIEESYGYTF.

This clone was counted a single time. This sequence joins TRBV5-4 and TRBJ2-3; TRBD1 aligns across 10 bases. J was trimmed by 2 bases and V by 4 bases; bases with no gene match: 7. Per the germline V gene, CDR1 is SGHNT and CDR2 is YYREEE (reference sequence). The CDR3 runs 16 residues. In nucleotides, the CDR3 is TGTGCCAGCAGCGGGCCGGGACAGGGGATCACAGATACGCAGTATTTT. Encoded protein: CASSGPGQGITDTQYF.

The CDR3 region has the DNA TGTGCCAGCAGTCGACAGGAAAAACTGTTTTTT. Its protein is CASSRQEKLFF. The chain carries TRBV28 and TRBJ1-4, with TRBD1 as a possible D gene (5 bases). Germline values: CDR1 MDHEN, CDR2 SYDVKM. V was pared by 5 bases and J by 8 bases, with 6 bases between. This CDR3 region has 11 residues.

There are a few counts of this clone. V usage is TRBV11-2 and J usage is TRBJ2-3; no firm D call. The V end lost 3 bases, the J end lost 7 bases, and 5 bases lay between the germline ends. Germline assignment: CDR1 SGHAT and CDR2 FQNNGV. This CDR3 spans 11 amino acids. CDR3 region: CASSFGHTQYF. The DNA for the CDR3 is TGTGCCAGCAGCTTCGGACATACGCAGTATTTT.

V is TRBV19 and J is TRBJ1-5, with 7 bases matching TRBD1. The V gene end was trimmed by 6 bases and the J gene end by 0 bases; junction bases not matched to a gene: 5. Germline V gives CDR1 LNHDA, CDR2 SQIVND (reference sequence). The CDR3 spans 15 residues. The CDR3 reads CASREDRTSNQPQHF. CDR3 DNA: TGTGCCAGTAGAGAGGACAGGACTAGCAATCAGCCCCAGCATTTT.

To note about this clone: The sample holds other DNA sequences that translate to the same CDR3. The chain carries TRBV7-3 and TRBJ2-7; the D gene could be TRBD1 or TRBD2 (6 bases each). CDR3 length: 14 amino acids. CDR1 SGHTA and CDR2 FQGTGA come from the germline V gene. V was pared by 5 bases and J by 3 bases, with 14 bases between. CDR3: CASSPRGGGYEQYF. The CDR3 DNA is TGTGCCAGCAGCCCACGAGGAGGGGGCTACGAGCAGTACTTC.

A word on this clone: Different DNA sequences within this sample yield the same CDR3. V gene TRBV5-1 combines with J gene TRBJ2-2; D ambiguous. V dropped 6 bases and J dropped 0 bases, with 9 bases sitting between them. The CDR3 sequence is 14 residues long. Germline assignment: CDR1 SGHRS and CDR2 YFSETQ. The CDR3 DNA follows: TGCGCCAGCACCTCTGGCGCGAACACCGGGGAGCTGTTTTTT. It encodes CASTSGANTGELFF. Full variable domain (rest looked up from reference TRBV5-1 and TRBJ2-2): KAGVTQTPRYLIKTRGQQVTLSCSPISGHRSVSWYQQTPGQGLQFLFEYFSETQRNKGNFPGRFSGRQFSNSRSEMNVSTLELGDSALYLCASTSGANTGELFFGEGSRLTVL.

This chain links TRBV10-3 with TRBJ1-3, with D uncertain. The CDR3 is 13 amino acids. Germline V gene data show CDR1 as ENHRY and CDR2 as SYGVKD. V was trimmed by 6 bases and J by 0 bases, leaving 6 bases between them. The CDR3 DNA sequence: TGTGCCATCAGGGCAGCCTCTGGAAACACCATATATTTT. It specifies CAIRAASGNTIYF.

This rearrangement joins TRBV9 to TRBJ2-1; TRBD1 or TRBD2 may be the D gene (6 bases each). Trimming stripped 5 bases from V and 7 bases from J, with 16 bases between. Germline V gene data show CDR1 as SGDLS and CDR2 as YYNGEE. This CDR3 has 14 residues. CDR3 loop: CASSYGGTGNEQFF. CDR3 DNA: TGTGCCAGCAGTTACGGGGGTACAGGGAATGAGCAGTTCTTC. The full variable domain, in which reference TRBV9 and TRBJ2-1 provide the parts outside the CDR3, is DSGVTQTPKHLITATGQRVTLRCSPRSGDLSVYWYQQSLDQGLQFLIQYYNGEERAKGNILERFSAQQFPDLHSELNLSSLELGDSALYFCASSYGGTGNEQFFGPGTRLTVL.

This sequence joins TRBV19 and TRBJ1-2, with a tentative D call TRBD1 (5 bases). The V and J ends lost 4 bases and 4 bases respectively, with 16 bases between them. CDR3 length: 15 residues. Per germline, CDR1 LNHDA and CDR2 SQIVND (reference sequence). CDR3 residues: CASSRSLDSTYGYTF. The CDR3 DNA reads TGTGCCAGTAGTAGAAGCCTCGACAGTACCTATGGCTACACCTTC.

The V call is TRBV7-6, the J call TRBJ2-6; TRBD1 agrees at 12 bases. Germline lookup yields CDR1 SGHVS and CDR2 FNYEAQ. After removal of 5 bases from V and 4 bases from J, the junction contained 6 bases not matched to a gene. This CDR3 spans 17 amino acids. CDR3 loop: CASSLGQGADGANVLTF. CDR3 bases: TGTGCCAGCAGCCTGGGACAGGGGGCGGACGGGGCCAACGTCCTGACTTTC.

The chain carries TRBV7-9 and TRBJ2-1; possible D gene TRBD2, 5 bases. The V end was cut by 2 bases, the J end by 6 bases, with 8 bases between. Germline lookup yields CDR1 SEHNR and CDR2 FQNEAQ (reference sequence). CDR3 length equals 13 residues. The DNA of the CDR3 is TGTGCCAGCAGCTTAATCCGGGGCAATGAGCAGTTCTTC. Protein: CASSLIRGNEQFF.

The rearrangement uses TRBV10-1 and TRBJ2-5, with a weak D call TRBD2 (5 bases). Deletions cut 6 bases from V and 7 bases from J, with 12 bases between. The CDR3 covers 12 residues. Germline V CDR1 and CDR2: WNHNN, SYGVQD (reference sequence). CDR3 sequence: CASRRVARTQYF. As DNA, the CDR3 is TGCGCCAGCAGGAGGGTTGCGAGGACCCAGTACTTC.

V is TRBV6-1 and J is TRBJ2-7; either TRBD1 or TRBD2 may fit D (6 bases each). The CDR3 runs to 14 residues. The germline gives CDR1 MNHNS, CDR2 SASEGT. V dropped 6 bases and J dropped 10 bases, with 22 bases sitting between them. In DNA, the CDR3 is TGTGCCAGCAGGGACAAGGGGGGTGTAGGTATTCAGTACTTC. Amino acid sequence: CASRDKGGVGIQYF.